The clone carrying this TCR beta chain was observed a few times. Its target is unknown. The germline gives CDR1 DFQATT, CDR2 SNEGSKA (reference sequence). The CDR3 is 14 amino acids. Trimming shortened V by 5 bases and J by 5 bases, and 16 bases separated the two germline ends. This specimen comes from a study of blood T cells in healthy people across ages. Study-wide results and caveats: The authors considered diversity estimates from one million T cells to be underestimates.

Sample-barcoded 5' priming and a J-beta primer mix drove a second PCR of roughly 7 to 11 cycles. Sequencing yielded, for each sample, at least 2.5 million paired-end reads carrying CDR3. TCRdb used MiXCR to reprocess the 5' RACE reads, holding one entry per CDR3 protein. The sample includes fewer than 750,000 distinct CDR3 sequences, about 45% seen only once; the top ten take 20% to 25%. The sequence was obtained from a man aged 80 or over in good health. Sequencing used blood. V and J are TRBV20-1 and TRBJ1-5; a possible D gene is TRBD1 (5 bases). Here the CDR3 DNA reads TGCAGTGCTCAGCTGGGGGGGGTGGATCAGCCCCAGCATTTT. Translating gives CSAQLGGVDQPQHF.